These 9 T cell receptor beta chains came from one sample sequenced in a study of technical replicates of blood from a handful of donors. Some clones are missing from TCRdb's copy, which holds only in-frame ones; the method was immunoSEQ multiplex PCR. The sample records 55,000 to 75,000 clones, 80% to 95% being singletons. Sequencing was performed on PBMCs. These receptors originate from a human donor in good health. Some clones in this sample may be carry-over from other donors' samples.

The CDR3 bases are TGCGCCAGCAGCTTGCACACGTCAACCCCTGAAGCTTTCTTT. It yields the protein CASSLHTSTPEAFF. The V gene is TRBV5-1, the J gene TRBJ1-1; no clear D gene. There are 14 residues in the CDR3. Deletions cut 1 base from V and 6 bases from J, with 13 bases between. Germline V gene data show CDR1 as SGHRS and CDR2 as YFSETQ.

The chain is built from TRBV28 and TRBJ2-1; 11 nucleotides line up with TRBD2. Unmatched junction bases numbered 10, after V lost 4 bases and J lost 8 bases. Germline assignment: CDR1 MDHEN and CDR2 SYDVKM. This CDR3 comprises 16 residues. The CDR3 DNA reads TGTGCCAGCAGTTCCCCCAGTAGCGGGGGGGTCGATGAGCAGTTCTTC. Protein: CASSSPSSGGVDEQFF.

This chain joins TRBV4-2 and TRBJ2-3, with D tentatively TRBD2 (6 bases). V shed 1 base and J shed 4 bases, with 15 bases lying between them. The CDR3 length is 16 residues. Germline lookup yields CDR1 LGHNA and CDR2 YNFKEQ. CDR3 nucleotides: TGTGCCAGCAGCCAAGTCGGGGGATCGGAGGCAGATACGCAGTATTTT. Its protein is CASSQVGGSEADTQYF.

This chain links TRBV11-3 with TRBJ2-1, with 14 bases lining up with TRBD2. The germline gives CDR1 SGHNT, CDR2 YENEEA. Trimming removed 5 bases from V and 8 bases from J; junction bases left unmatched: 5. The CDR3 consists of 15 residues. This CDR3 reads CASSAGTSGSYEQFF. For the CDR3, the DNA is TGTGCCAGCAGCGCTGGGACTAGCGGGAGCTATGAGCAGTTCTTC.

The rearrangement joins TRBV29-1 to TRBJ1-2, with D possibly being TRBD1 (5 bases). Trimming took 1 base from V and 2 from J, leaving 5 bases between them. Germline loops: CDR1 SQVTM, CDR2 ANQGSEA. This CDR3 is built from 12 residues. In DNA, the CDR3 is TGCAGCGTTGAAGGGACAAACTATGGCTACACCTTC. Translating gives CSVEGTNYGYTF. The full variable domain, its missing parts supplied by reference TRBV29-1 and TRBJ1-2, is SAVISQKPSRDICQRGTSLTIQCQVDSQVTMMFWYRQQPGQSLTLIATANQGSEATYESGFVIDKFPISRPNLTFSTLTVSNMSPEDSSIYLCSVEGTNYGYTFGSGTRLTVV.

The chain is built from TRBV5-1 and TRBJ2-7, with D perhaps matching TRBD1 (6 bases). Germline values: CDR1 SGHRS, CDR2 YFSETQ. V lost 5 bases and J lost 0, with 15 bases in between. CDR3 length: 15 residues. The CDR3 nucleotides are TGCGCCAGCAGAGCACAGGGTAGGGGCTCCTACGAGCAGTACTTC. Translated: CASRAQGRGSYEQYF.

This clone was detected once. The chain uses TRBV5-1 and TRBJ2-7; D not resolved. The CDR3 covers 14 residues. Germline V gene sequence: CDR1 SGHRS, CDR2 YFSETQ. Trimming took 0 bases from V and 1 from J, leaving 8 bases between them. The CDR3 is CASSLDSMSYEQYF. For the CDR3, the DNA is TGCGCCAGCAGCTTGGATAGTATGTCCTACGAGCAGTACTTC.

The gene calls are TRBV7-3 and TRBJ2-3, with 9 bases fitting TRBD2. V was pared by 2 bases and J by 4 bases, with 1 base of the junction left unmatched. Germline V gene sequence: CDR1 SGHTA, CDR2 FQGTGA. The CDR3 contains 14 residues. The CDR3: CASSLGTSPDTQYF. The CDR3 DNA reads as TGTGCCAGCAGCTTAGGGACTAGCCCAGATACGCAGTATTTT.

The V and J genes are TRBV18 and TRBJ2-7; 8 nucleotides line up with TRBD1. The CDR3 totals 13 residues. Germline lookup yields CDR1 KGHSH and CDR2 LQKENI. V was clipped by 3 bases and J by 6 bases; unmatched bases: 4. The CDR3 loop reads CASSPTQGGEQYF. The CDR3 DNA follows: TGTGCCAGCTCACCGACACAGGGGGGCGAGCAGTACTTC.